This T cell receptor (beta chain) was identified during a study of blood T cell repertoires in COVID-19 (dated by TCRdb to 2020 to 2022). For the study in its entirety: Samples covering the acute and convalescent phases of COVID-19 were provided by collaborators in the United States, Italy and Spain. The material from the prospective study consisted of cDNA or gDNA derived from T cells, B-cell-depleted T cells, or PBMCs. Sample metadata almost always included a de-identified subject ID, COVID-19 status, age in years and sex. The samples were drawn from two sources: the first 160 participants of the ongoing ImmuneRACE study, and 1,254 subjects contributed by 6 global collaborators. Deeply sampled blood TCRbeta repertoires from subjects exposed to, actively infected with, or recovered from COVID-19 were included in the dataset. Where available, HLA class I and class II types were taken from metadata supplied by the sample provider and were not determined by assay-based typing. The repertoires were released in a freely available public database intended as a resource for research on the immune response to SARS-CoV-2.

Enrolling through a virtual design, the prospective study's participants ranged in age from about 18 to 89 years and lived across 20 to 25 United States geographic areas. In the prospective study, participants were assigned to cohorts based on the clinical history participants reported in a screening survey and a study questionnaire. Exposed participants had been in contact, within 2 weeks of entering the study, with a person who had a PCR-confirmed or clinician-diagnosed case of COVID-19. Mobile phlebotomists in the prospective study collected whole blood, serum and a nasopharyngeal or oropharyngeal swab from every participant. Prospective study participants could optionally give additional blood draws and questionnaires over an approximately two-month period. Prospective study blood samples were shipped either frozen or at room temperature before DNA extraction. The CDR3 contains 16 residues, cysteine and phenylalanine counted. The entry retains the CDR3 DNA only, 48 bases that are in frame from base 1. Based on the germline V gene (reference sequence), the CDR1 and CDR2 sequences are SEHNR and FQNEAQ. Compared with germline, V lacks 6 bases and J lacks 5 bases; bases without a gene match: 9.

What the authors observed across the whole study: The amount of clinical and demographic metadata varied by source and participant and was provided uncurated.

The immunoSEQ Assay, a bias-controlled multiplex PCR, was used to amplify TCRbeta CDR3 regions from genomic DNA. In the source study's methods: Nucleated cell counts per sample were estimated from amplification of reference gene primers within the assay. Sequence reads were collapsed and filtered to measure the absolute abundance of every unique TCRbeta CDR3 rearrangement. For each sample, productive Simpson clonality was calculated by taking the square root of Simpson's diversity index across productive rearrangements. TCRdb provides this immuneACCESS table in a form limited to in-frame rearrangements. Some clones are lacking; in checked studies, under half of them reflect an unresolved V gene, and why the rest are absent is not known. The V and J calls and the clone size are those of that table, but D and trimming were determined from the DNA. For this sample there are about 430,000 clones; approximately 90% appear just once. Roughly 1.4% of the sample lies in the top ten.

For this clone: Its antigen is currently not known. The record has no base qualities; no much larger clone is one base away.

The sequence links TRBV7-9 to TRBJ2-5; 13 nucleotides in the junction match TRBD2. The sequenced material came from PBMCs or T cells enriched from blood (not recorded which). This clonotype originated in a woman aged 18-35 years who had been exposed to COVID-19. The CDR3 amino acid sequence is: CASRGTSGTALETQYF. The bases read TGTGCCAGCAGGGGGACTAGCGGGACTGCATTGGAGACCCAGTACTTC. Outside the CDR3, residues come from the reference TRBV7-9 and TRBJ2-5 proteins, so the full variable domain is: DTGVSQNPRHKITKRGQNVTFRCDPISEHNRLYWYRQTLGQGPEFLTYFQNEAQLEKSRLLSDRFSAERPKGSFSTLEIQRTEQGDSAMYLCASRGTSGTALETQYFGPGTRLLVL.